The 5 T cell receptor beta chains below all came from one sample that was sequenced in a study of blood T cell repertoires in COVID-19. TCRdb's copy holds only in-frame clones and misses some; the assay was immunoSEQ multiplex PCR. The data show approximately 260,000 clones, about 86% seen once. The sample comprised peripheral blood. These receptors originate from a young man with active or convalescent COVID-19.

J is TRBJ1-2 and V is TRBV6-6; D is unclear. This CDR3 region has 14 residues. CDR1 is MNHNY and CDR2 is SVGAGI in the germline V gene (reference sequence). Trimming cost V 0 bases and J 8 bases, with 13 bases left between them. CDR3 sequence: CASSYSTSSGGYTF. The CDR3 coding sequence is TGTGCCAGCAGTTACTCGACGTCGTCGGGGGGCTACACCTTC.

The rearrangement joins TRBV11-2 to TRBJ2-3; D gene uncertain. V was shortened by 3 bases and J by 2 bases, with 9 bases between the two germline ends. Germline V gives CDR1 SGHAT, CDR2 FQNNGV. The CDR3 loop spans 14 amino acids. CDR3 nucleotides: TGTGCCAGCAGCTTTTTCCCCCTCACAGATACGCAGTATTTT. Protein: CASSFFPLTDTQYF.

Here the CDR3 reads CAIRMTGGTGELFF. The CDR3 DNA reads TGTGCCATCAGGATGACAGGAGGAACCGGGGAGCTGTTTTTT. The gene calls are TRBV10-3 and TRBJ2-2; D perhaps matches TRBD1 (6 bases). The CDR3 sequence is 14 residues long. The ends were cut back, 6 bases at V and 5 bases at J, with 13 bases in the middle. Per the germline V gene, CDR1 is ENHRY and CDR2 is SYGVKD.

The rearrangement joins TRBV6-1 to TRBJ2-1; the D is unclear. V was clipped by 1 base and J by 4 bases, with 5 bases between them. Germline V CDR1 and CDR2: MNHNS, SASEGT. The CDR3 has 13 residues. The CDR3 is CASSEVTYNEQFF. DNA of the CDR3: TGTGCCAGCAGTGAAGTGACTTACAATGAGCAGTTCTTC.

The table lists this clone with a count of one. The chain uses TRBV6-1 and TRBJ1-2; D perhaps matches TRBD1 (5 bases). There are 15 residues in the CDR3. Trimming took 3 bases from V and 2 from J, leaving 13 bases between them. The germline CDR1 and CDR2 sequences are MNHNS and SASEGT. CDR3: CASSDIQDKNYGYTF. The CDR3 bases are TGTGCCAGCAGTGATATTCAGGACAAAAACTATGGCTACACCTTC.